This TCR beta chain was observed in a study of T cell repertoires in cytomegalovirus infection. Background on the study: Public TCR beta signatures provided an indication of both CMV infection and a matching HLA type. Study-level results: What dominated the ex vivo response were HLA-C-restricted CMV-specific TCR beta clonotypes.

The V end was cut by 4 bases, the J end by 7 bases, with 18 bases between. Germline CDR1 SGHRS, CDR2 YFSETQ. CDR3 length: 14 residues. This clonotype has a single count. Its antigen is still unknown. From the reads, TCRdb called clonotypes with MiXCR, one entry per CDR3 protein. The sample has around 570,000 distinct CDR3 sequences, roughly 42% seen once; the top ten hold about half. The source is a human donor in good health (CMV status not recorded). Some clones in this sample may be carry-over from other donors' samples. The chain couples TRBV5-1 to TRBJ2-7; TRBD2 might be the D (5 bases). The source was cultured PBMCs, collected from culture after CMV antigen stimulation. The CDR3, as DNA: TGCGCCAGCAGCCCCCGGACTGACTCCTTGGAGCAGTACTTC. Its translation is CASSPRTDSLEQYF.